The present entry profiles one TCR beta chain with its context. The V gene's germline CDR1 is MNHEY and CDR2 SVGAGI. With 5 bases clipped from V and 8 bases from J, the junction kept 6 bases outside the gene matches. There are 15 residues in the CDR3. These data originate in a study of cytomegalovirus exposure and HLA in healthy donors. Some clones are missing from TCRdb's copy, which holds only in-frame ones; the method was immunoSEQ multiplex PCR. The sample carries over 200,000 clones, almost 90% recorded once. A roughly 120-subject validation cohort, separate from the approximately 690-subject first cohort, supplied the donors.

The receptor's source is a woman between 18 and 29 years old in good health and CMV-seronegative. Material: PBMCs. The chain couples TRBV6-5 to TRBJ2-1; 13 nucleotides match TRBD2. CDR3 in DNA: TGTGCCAGCAGTCCTGGACTAGCGGGAGTATATGAGCAGTTCTTC. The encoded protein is CASSPGLAGVYEQFF.